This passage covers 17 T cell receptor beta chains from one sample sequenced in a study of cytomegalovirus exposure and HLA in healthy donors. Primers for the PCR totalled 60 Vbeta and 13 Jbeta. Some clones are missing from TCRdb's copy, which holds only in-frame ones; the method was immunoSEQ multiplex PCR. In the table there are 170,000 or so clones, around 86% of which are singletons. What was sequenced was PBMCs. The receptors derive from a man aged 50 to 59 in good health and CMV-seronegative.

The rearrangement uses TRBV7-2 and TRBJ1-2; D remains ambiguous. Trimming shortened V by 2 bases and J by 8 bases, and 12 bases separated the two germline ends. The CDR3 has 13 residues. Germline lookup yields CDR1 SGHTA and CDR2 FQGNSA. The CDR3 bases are TGTGCCAGCAGCTTATGGTCCGAAGAGGGCTACACCTTC. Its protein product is CASSLWSEEGYTF. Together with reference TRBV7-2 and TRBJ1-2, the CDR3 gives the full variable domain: GAGVSQSPSNKVTEKGKDVELRCDPISGHTALYWYRQSLGQGLEFLIYFQGNSAPDKSGLPSDRFSAERTGGSVSTLTIQRTQQEDSAVYLCASSLWSEEGYTFGSGTRLTVV.

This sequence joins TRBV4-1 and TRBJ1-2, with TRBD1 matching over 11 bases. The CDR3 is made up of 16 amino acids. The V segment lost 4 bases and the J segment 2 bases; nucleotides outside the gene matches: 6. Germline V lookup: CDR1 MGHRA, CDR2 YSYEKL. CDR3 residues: CASSPGQGARNYGYTF. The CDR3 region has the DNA TGCGCCAGCAGCCCCGGACAGGGGGCGCGAAACTATGGCTACACCTTC.

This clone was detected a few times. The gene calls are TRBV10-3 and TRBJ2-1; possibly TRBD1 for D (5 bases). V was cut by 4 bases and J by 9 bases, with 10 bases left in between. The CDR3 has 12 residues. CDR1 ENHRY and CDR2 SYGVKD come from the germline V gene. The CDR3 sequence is CAISGGQGEQFF. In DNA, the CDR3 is TGTGCCATCAGTGGGGGCCAAGGTGAGCAGTTCTTC.

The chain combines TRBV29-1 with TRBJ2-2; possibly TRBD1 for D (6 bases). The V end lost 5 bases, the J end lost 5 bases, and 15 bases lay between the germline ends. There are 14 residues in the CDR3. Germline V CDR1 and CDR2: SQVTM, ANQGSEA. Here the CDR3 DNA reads TGCAGCGTTTCTTCAGGGGTGTCGACCGGGGAGCTGTTTTTT. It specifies CSVSSGVSTGELFF.

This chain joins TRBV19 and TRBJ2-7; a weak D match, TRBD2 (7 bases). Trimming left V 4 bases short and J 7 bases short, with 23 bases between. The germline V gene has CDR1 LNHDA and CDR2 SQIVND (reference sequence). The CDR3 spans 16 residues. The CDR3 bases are TGTGCCAGTAGTACAGCCCCGGGACGGGGGGCGAGAGAGCAGTACTTC. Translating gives CASSTAPGRGAREQYF.

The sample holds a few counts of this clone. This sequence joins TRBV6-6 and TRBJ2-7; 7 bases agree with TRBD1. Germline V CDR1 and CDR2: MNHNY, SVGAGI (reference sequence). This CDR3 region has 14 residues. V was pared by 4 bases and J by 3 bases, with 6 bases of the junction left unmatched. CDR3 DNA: TGTGCCAGCAGTTTAACAGGGGAAGTCTACGAGCAGTACTTC. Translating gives CASSLTGEVYEQYF.

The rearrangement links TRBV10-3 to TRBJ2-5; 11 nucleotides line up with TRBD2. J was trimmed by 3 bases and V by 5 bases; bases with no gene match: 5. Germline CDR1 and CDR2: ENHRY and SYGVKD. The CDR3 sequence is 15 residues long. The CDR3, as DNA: TGTGCCATCAGTCCTAGCGGGAGGTTTGAAGAGACCCAGTACTTC. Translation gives CAISPSGRFEETQYF.

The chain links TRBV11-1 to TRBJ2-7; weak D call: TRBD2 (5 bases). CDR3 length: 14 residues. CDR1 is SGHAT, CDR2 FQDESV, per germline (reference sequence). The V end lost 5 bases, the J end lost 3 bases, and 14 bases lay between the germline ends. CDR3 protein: CASSKRMDFYEQYF. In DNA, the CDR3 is TGTGCCAGCAGCAAAAGGATGGACTTCTACGAGCAGTACTTC. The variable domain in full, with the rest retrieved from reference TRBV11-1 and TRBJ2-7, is EAEVAQSPRYKITEKSQAVAFWCDPISGHATLYWYRQILGQGPELLVQFQDESVVDDSQLPKDRFSAERLKGVDSTLKIQPAELGDSAMYLCASSKRMDFYEQYFGPGTRLTVT.

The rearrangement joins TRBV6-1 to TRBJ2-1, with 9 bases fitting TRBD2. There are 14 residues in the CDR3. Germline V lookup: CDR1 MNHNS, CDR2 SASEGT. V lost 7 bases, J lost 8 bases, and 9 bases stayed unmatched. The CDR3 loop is CASKRGAGGDEQFF. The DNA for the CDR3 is TGTGCCAGCAAGCGGGGGGCAGGGGGAGATGAGCAGTTCTTC.

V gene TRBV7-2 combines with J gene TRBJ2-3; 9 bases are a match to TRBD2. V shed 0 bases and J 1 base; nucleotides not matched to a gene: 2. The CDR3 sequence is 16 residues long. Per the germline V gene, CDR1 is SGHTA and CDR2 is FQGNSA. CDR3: CASSLAIAGGTDTQYF. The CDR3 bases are TGTGCCAGCAGCTTAGCTATAGCGGGGGGCACAGATACGCAGTATTTT.

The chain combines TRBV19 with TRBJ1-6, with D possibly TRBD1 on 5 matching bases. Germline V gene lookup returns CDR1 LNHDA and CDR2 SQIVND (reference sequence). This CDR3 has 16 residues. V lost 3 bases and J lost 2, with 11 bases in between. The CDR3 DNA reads TGTGCCAGTAGTATGGCAGGGAGGACCTATAATTCACCCCTCCACTTT. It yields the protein CASSMAGRTYNSPLHF.

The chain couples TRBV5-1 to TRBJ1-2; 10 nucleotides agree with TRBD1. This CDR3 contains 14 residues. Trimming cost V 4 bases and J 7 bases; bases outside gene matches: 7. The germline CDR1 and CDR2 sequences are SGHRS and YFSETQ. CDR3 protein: CASSGIRTGGGYTF. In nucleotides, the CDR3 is TGCGCCAGCAGCGGGATAAGGACAGGGGGTGGCTACACCTTC.

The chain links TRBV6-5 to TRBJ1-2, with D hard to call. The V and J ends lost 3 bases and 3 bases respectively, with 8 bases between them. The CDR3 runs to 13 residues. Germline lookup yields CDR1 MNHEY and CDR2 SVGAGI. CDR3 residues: CASSYGSHYGYTF. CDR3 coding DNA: TGTGCCAGCAGTTATGGGAGCCACTATGGCTACACCTTC.

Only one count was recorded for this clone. This CDR3 reads CASSPQGFPTEAFF. CDR3 DNA: TGTGCCAGCAGCCCACAGGGGTTTCCCACTGAAGCTTTCTTT. This chain connects TRBV27 to TRBJ1-1; TRBD1 matches at 7 bases. The CDR3 spans 14 residues. V gave up 6 bases and J gave up 4 bases; unmatched junction bases: 8. Looked up from germline, CDR1 is MNHEY and CDR2 is SMNVEV (reference sequence).

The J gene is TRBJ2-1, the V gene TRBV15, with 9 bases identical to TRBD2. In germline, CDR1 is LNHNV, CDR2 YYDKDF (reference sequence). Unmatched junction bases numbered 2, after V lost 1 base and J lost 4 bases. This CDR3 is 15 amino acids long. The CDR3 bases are TGTGCCACCAGCAGAGTTACTAGCGGGTACAATGAGCAGTTCTTC. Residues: CATSRVTSGYNEQFF.

The CDR3 is CSVEGQSSYEQYF. In DNA form, the CDR3 reads TGCAGCGTTGAAGGACAGAGCTCCTACGAGCAGTACTTC. The chain carries TRBV29-1 and TRBJ2-7; D possibly corresponds to TRBD1 (5 bases). The CDR3 consists of 13 residues. Germline lookup yields CDR1 SQVTM and CDR2 ANQGSEA. V was trimmed by 1 base and J by 0 bases, leaving 7 bases between them.

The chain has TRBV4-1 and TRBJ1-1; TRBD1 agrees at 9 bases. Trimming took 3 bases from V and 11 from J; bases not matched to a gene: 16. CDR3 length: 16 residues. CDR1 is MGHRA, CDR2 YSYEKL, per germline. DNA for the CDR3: TGCGCCAGCAGCCAGGAAAAGCCGGGACAGGGAAATTGGGCTTTCTTT. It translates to CASSQEKPGQGNWAFF.